This T cell receptor beta chain was captured in a study of cytomegalovirus exposure and HLA in healthy donors. This clone showed up just a few times. PCR amplification relied on 60 Vbeta primers (plus 13 Jbeta primers). Here immunoSEQ multiplex PCR was the method, and the copy in TCRdb shows in-frame clones only, minus some. The sample lists roughly 160,000 clones, around three quarters seen once, with around 2.2% in the top ten. The sequence was obtained from a man in his forties or fifties in good health and CMV-seropositive. Source material: PBMCs.

The CDR3 loop is CASSPRDRGIYEQYF. In DNA, the CDR3 is TGTGCCAGCAGCCCCCGGGACAGGGGGATCTACGAGCAGTACTTC. V usage is TRBV7-9 and J usage is TRBJ2-7; 11 nucleotides line up with TRBD1. J lost 3 bases, V lost 5 bases, and 6 bases had no gene match. There are 15 residues in the CDR3. Germline CDR1 SEHNR, CDR2 FQNEAQ (reference sequence).